Below are 26 T cell receptor beta chains sequenced from a single sample in a study of blood T cell repertoires in COVID-19 (dated by TCRdb to the early 2020s). Receptor amplification or capture employed the immunoSEQ multiplex PCR assay. Imported from immuneACCESS, the table was reduced by TCRdb to in-frame sequences with V and J called. These copies leave out some clones; in studies compared against another copy, an unresolved V gene accounts for under half, and the cause of the remainder is not known. The sample table records 290,000 or so clones; around nine tenths of these occur just once. The top ten clones comprise roughly 3% of the sample. The sample comprised PBMCs or T cells enriched from blood (not recorded which). The source of these receptors is a woman aged 18-35 years who had recovered from COVID-19.

The genes are TRBV30 and TRBJ2-3; 7 bases are shared with TRBD1. V was pared by 2 bases and J by 4 bases, with 9 bases of the junction left unmatched. The length of the CDR3 is 15 residues. Germline V gene lookup returns CDR1 GTSNPN and CDR2 SVGIG (reference sequence). The CDR3 is CAWSPYGTASDTQYF. The CDR3 bases are TGTGCCTGGAGTCCTTACGGGACAGCCTCAGATACGCAGTATTTT.

The genes are TRBV28 and TRBJ1-6; no firm D call. Germline V gives CDR1 MDHEN, CDR2 SYDVKM. V lost 6 bases and J 7 bases, leaving 7 bases between the germline ends. The CDR3 spans 12 residues. The CDR3 sequence is CASRAGNSPLHF. The CDR3 DNA reads TGTGCCAGCAGAGCGGGGAATTCACCCCTCCACTTT.

The chain recombines TRBV19 with TRBJ2-7, with 9 bases identical to TRBD1. Looked up from germline, CDR1 is LNHDA and CDR2 is SQIVND (reference sequence). The CDR3 runs to 15 residues. The J segment lost 2 bases and the V segment lost 3 bases, leaving 5 bases of the junction unmatched. The CDR3 coding sequence is TGTGCCAGTAGTATTACGCGACAGGGGGCCTACGAGCAGTACTTC. Translating gives CASSITRQGAYEQYF.

This sequence joins TRBV14 and TRBJ1-1; maybe TRBD1 (5 bases). Germline loops: CDR1 SGHDN, CDR2 FVKESK. The CDR3 totals 12 residues. Trimming removed 0 bases from V and 9 bases from J, with 8 bases in between. The CDR3 nucleotides read TGTGCCAGCAGCCAAGATAGGGGAAAAGCTTTCTTT. This encodes CASSQDRGKAFF.

The chain combines TRBV28 with TRBJ2-2; tentatively, D is TRBD1 (8 bases). The germline V gene has CDR1 MDHEN and CDR2 SYDVKM. This CDR3 has 14 amino acids. V lost 8 bases and J 5 bases, leaving 15 bases between the germline ends. The CDR3 DNA reads as TGTGCCAGCCGATTACAGGGGGGGACCGGGGAGCTGTTTTTT. Translation gives CASRLQGGTGELFF.

The chain is built from TRBV6-5 and TRBJ2-1; 12 bases align to TRBD2. After removal of 6 bases from V and 3 bases from J, the junction contained 3 bases not matched to a gene. The CDR3 spans 15 residues. Germline V gives CDR1 MNHEY, CDR2 SVGAGI. Written as DNA, the CDR3 is TGTGCCAGCAGGGGGGGACTAGCGGGCTACAATGAGCAGTTCTTC. This codes for CASRGGLAGYNEQFF.

The rearrangement links TRBV7-9 to TRBJ2-1; 12 bases align to TRBD2. Germline V gives CDR1 SEHNR, CDR2 FQNEAQ (reference sequence). The junction had 3 bases not matched to a gene; V was cut back by 5 bases and J by 4 bases. There are 15 residues in the CDR3. The CDR3 sequence: CASSPSGGAYNEQFF. The CDR3 DNA is TGTGCCAGCAGCCCTAGCGGGGGGGCTTACAATGAGCAGTTCTTC. Variable domain in full (rest from reference TRBV7-9 and TRBJ2-1): DTGVSQNPRHKITKRGQNVTFRCDPISEHNRLYWYRQTLGQGPEFLTYFQNEAQLEKSRLLSDRFSAERPKGSFSTLEIQRTEQGDSAMYLCASSPSGGAYNEQFFGPGTRLTVL.

The genes are TRBV2 and TRBJ1-2; weak D call: TRBD1 (6 bases). Germline CDR1 is SNHLY and CDR2 is FYNNEI. CDR3 size: 14 residues. CDR3 coding DNA: TGTGCATCGAGGGGGACACCAACAGACTATGGCTACACCTTC. As protein: CASRGTPTDYGYTF.

The V and J genes are TRBV6-5 and TRBJ2-7; 7 bases line up with TRBD2. The CDR3 is made up of 13 amino acids. Unmatched junction bases numbered 2, after V lost 2 bases and J lost 4 bases. The germline V gene has CDR1 MNHEY and CDR2 SVGAGI. The CDR3 region has the DNA TGTGCCAGCAGTTACCCGGGAGGATACGAGCAGTACTTC. Translation: CASSYPGGYEQYF.

This clone has a handful of counts. The V gene is TRBV10-3, the J gene TRBJ2-2; D perhaps matches TRBD2 (5 bases). Per germline, CDR1 ENHRY and CDR2 SYGVKD. V lost 4 bases and J lost 3, with 12 bases in between. This CDR3 comprises 15 residues. The CDR3 DNA reads TGTGCCATCAGTGTTTACCTAGCTGACACCGGGGAGCTGTTTTTT. Its translation: CAISVYLADTGELFF.

The genes are TRBV2 and TRBJ1-5, with 8 bases matching TRBD1. With 0 bases clipped from V and 3 bases from J, the junction kept 1 base outside the gene matches. The CDR3 loop spans 15 amino acids. The germline CDR1 and CDR2 sequences are SNHLY and FYNNEI. The CDR3 loop reads CASSEADRVNQPQHF. DNA for the CDR3: TGTGCCAGCAGTGAAGCGGACAGGGTCAATCAGCCCCAGCATTTT.

The V and J genes are TRBV28 and TRBJ2-7; 8 nucleotides line up with TRBD1. The CDR3 is 14 amino acids. In germline, CDR1 is MDHEN, CDR2 SYDVKM. Trimming cost V 8 bases and J 6 bases; bases outside gene matches: 12. CDR3 in amino acids: CASGVGQGISEQYF. The CDR3 DNA sequence: TGTGCCAGCGGCGTCGGACAGGGAATCAGCGAGCAGTACTTC.

The table lists this clone with a count of one. This rearrangement joins TRBV15 to TRBJ2-7; 7 bases match TRBD1. V lost 2 bases, J lost 3 bases, and 4 bases stayed unmatched. The CDR3 consists of 14 residues. Germline V gene data show CDR1 as LNHNV and CDR2 as YYDKDF (reference sequence). CDR3: CATSRLGQNYEQYF. In nucleotides, the CDR3 is TGTGCCACCAGCAGATTGGGACAGAACTACGAGCAGTACTTC.

This chain joins TRBV6-5 and TRBJ1-3, with 7 bases that match TRBD1. V lost 7 bases, J lost 1 base, and 4 bases stayed unmatched. CDR1 is MNHEY and CDR2 is SVGAGI in the germline V gene. The CDR3 runs to 14 residues. CDR3: CASTRDSSGNTIYF. CDR3 sequence (DNA): TGTGCCAGCACCCGGGACAGTTCTGGAAACACCATATATTTT.

This clone was detected only once. This chain connects TRBV13 to TRBJ1-1; D remains ambiguous. This CDR3 region has 16 residues. Germline V gene data show CDR1 as PRHDT and CDR2 as FYEKMQ (reference sequence). V lost 5 bases to trimming and J lost 6 bases, with 22 bases between them. CDR3 sequence reads: CASSLTPEGATPEAFF. DNA of the CDR3: TGTGCCAGCAGCCTAACTCCCGAGGGCGCTACCCCTGAAGCTTTCTTT. The full variable domain, in which reference TRBV13 and TRBJ1-1 provide the parts outside the CDR3, is AAGVIQSPRHLIKEKRETATLKCYPIPRHDTVYWYQQGPGQDPQFLISFYEKMQSDKGSIPDRFSAQQFSDYHSELNMSSLELGDSALYFCASSLTPEGATPEAFFGQGTRLTVV.

The rearrangement uses TRBV9 and TRBJ1-1, with 10 bases fitting TRBD1. The V gene's germline CDR1 is SGDLS and CDR2 YYNGEE. The CDR3 totals 15 residues. Germline trimming cut 4 bases from V and 3 bases from J; bases unmatched to any gene: 6. The CDR3 DNA sequence: TGTGCCAGCAGCCCAACGGGACAGGGGTACACTGAAGCTTTCTTT. This gives the protein CASSPTGQGYTEAFF.

The V call is TRBV4-1, the J call TRBJ2-7; TRBD2 aligns across 9 bases. The CDR3 is 15 residues long. The V segment lost 0 bases and the J segment 6 bases; nucleotides outside the gene matches: 6. Germline CDR1 MGHRA, CDR2 YSYEKL. CDR3 sequence: CASSQDGLAGPEQYF. CDR3 DNA: TGCGCCAGCAGCCAAGACGGTCTAGCGGGACCCGAGCAGTACTTC.

V is TRBV7-2 and J is TRBJ1-1; perhaps TRBD1 as D (5 bases). Trimming cost V 2 bases and J 11 bases, with 9 bases left between them. Looked up from germline, CDR1 is SGHTA and CDR2 is FQGNSA. This CDR3 has 11 residues. The CDR3 DNA reads TGTGCCAGCAGCTTACTTGGGGGGGCTTTCTTT. Its protein is CASSLLGGAFF.

In this sample, this clone turned up a few times. The gene calls are TRBV7-9 and TRBJ1-2; TRBD1 matches at 9 bases. Trimming cost V 4 bases and J 5 bases; bases outside gene matches: 5. The CDR3 length is 14 residues. The germline CDR1 and CDR2 sequences are SEHNR and FQNEAQ (reference sequence). The CDR3 reads CASSYLDRGYGYTF. The CDR3 region has the DNA TGTGCCAGCAGCTACCTAGACAGGGGGTATGGCTACACCTTC.

This chain connects TRBV5-4 to TRBJ2-7, with D unresolved. CDR3 length: 11 amino acids. The ends were cut back, 3 bases at V and 7 bases at J, with 8 bases in the middle. Germline V gene lookup returns CDR1 SGHNT and CDR2 YYREEE (reference sequence). CDR3: CASSSQEEQYF. The CDR3 DNA reads TGTGCCAGCAGCTCGCAGGAAGAGCAGTACTTC.

The chain joins TRBV7-9 to TRBJ2-6; TRBD1 matches at 11 bases. The V gene's germline CDR1 is SEHNR and CDR2 FQNEAQ (reference sequence). The junction had 5 bases not matched to a gene; V was cut back by 5 bases and J by 2 bases. The CDR3 is 17 amino acids. The CDR3 coding sequence is TGTGCCAGCAGCGCCCGGACAGGGGGCACTGGGGCCAACGTCCTGACTTTC. Protein product: CASSARTGGTGANVLTF.

The chain combines TRBV27 with TRBJ1-1, with 7 bases that match TRBD1. This CDR3 has 15 residues. The germline CDR1 and CDR2 sequences are MNHEY and SMNVEV (reference sequence). V gave up 0 bases and J gave up 4 bases; unmatched junction bases: 5. CDR3 residues: CASSLSRQGGTEAFF. In DNA form, the CDR3 reads TGTGCCAGCAGTTTATCGAGACAGGGAGGCACTGAAGCTTTCTTT.

The chain uses TRBV11-2 and TRBJ2-6, with D perhaps matching TRBD1 (6 bases). Germline CDR1 is SGHAT and CDR2 is FQNNGV. The CDR3 totals 19 residues. V shed 6 bases and J shed 0 bases, with 21 bases lying between them. CDR3 loop: CASRHLIRDTDSGANVLTF. CDR3 coding DNA: TGTGCCAGCAGACACCTGATAAGGGACACTGACTCTGGGGCCAACGTCCTGACTTTC.

This clone has more than one count but fewer than ten. The rearrangement uses TRBV7-2 and TRBJ2-2, with D maybe TRBD2 (6 bases). The CDR3 contains 14 residues. Trimming left V 4 bases short and J 0 bases short, with 6 bases between. CDR1 is SGHTA and CDR2 is FQGNSA in the germline V gene. The CDR3 sequence is CASSSGANTGELFF. The CDR3 DNA sequence: TGTGCCAGCAGCTCGGGAGCGAACACCGGGGAGCTGTTTTTT.

The chain combines TRBV11-2 with TRBJ2-1, with TRBD1 matching over 7 bases. V shed 3 bases and J 0 bases; nucleotides not matched to a gene: 5. Germline V gene sequence: CDR1 SGHAT, CDR2 FQNNGV. The length of the CDR3 is 16 residues. For the CDR3, the DNA is TGTGCCAGCAGCTTGACCGGGACAGTCTCCTACAATGAGCAGTTCTTC. It encodes CASSLTGTVSYNEQFF. The whole variable domain, remainder taken from reference TRBV11-2 and TRBJ2-1, is EAGVAQSPRYKIIEKRQSVAFWCNPISGHATLYWYQQILGQGPKLLIQFQNNGVVDDSQLPKDRFSAERLKGVDSTLKIQPAKLEDSAVYLCASSLTGTVSYNEQFFGPGTRLTVL.

The chain couples TRBV19 to TRBJ2-7; D is possibly TRBD1 (5 bases). V lost 5 bases to trimming and J lost 2 bases, with 16 bases between them. The CDR3 runs 15 residues. The germline CDR1 and CDR2 sequences are LNHDA and SQIVND (reference sequence). The CDR3 sequence is CASSVQGIPPYEQYF. DNA of the CDR3: TGTGCCAGTAGTGTCCAGGGAATCCCCCCCTACGAGCAGTACTTC.